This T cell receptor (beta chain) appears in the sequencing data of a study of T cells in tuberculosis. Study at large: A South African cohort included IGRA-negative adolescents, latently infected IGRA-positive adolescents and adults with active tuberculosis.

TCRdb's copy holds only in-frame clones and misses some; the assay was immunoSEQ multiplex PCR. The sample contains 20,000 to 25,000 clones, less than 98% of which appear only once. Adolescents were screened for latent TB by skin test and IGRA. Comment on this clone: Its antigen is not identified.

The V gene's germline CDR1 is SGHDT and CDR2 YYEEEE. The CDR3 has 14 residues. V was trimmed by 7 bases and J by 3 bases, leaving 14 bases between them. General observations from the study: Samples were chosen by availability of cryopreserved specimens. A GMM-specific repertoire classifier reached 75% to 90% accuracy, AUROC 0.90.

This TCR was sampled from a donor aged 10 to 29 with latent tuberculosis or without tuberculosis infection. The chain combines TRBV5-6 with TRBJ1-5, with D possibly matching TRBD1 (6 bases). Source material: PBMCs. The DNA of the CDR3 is TGTGCCAGCGGACAACAGGGAAACAATCAGCCCCAGCATTTT. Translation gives CASGQQGNNQPQHF.